Following are 26 T cell receptor beta chains from one sample sequenced in a study of T cells in severe cutaneous drug reactions. TCR subtype-specific primers in iRepertoire multiplex PCR prepared libraries for bulk and single-cell sequencing. TCRdb re-called the multiplex PCR reads and shows each CDR3 protein once, DNA omitted. There are tens of thousands of distinct CDR3 sequences in the sample, with just under 7.5% held by the top ten. The patients sequenced had a carbamazepine-induced Stevens-Johnson syndrome or toxic epidermal necrolysis reaction. Specimen: PBMCs. These TCRs come from a human donor with toxic epidermal necrolysis, a severe cutaneous drug reaction.

This clonotype counts as medium-sized by frequency. V usage is TRBV7-6 and J usage is TRBJ2-3; the D gene TCRdb calls, TRBD1, cannot be checked with no DNA. Looked up from germline, CDR1 is SGHVS and CDR2 is FNYEAQ. The CDR3 has 15 amino acids. This CDR3 reads CASSFGQAGTDTQYF.

J is TRBJ1-3 and V is TRBV4-3. The CDR3 has 15 residues. Germline assignment: CDR1 LGHNA and CDR2 YSLEER. CDR3: CASSQEGFSGNTIYF.

The chain carries TRBV12-3 or TRBV12-4 and TRBJ2-6; TCRdb gives TRBD2 as the D gene, but with no DNA this cannot be confirmed. The CDR3 sequence is 19 residues long. The CDR3 loop is CASSPDSGRLFSGANVLTF.

The chain recombines TRBV7-9 with TRBJ1-1. The CDR3 runs 14 residues. Germline-derived CDR1 and CDR2 are SEHNR and FQNEAQ (reference sequence). CDR3 in amino acids: CASSLVTGGTEAFF.

Judged by frequency, this clonotype is medium-sized (0.01 to 0.1%). The chain has TRBV9 and TRBJ2-7; lacking DNA, the TRBD2 call made by TCRdb goes unchecked. The CDR3 has 15 amino acids. The germline gives CDR1 SGDLS, CDR2 YYNGEE. The CDR3: CASSVGGTTDYEQYF.

This clonotype is identified as medium-sized from frequency. The chain carries TRBV2 and TRBJ2-3. This CDR3 contains 14 residues. Germline CDR1 SNHLY, CDR2 FYNNEI. CDR3 protein: CASSDGQGTDTQYF.

The chain joins TRBV6-5 to TRBJ2-1; there is no DNA to check the TCRdb D call of TRBD2. The CDR3 length is 16 residues. CDR1 is MNHEY and CDR2 is SVGAGI in the germline V gene. This chain's CDR3 is CASSYSGLAGVGEQFF.

This clonotype is identified as medium-sized from frequency. This chain joins TRBV2 and TRBJ1-3; the D call from TCRdb, TRBD1, cannot be confirmed without DNA. CDR1 and CDR2 from the germline V gene are SNHLY and FYNNEI. The CDR3 length is 13 residues. The CDR3 sequence is CASRQGVTNTIYF. The full variable domain, in which reference TRBV2 and TRBJ1-3 provide the parts outside the CDR3, is EPEVTQTPSHQVTQMGQEVILRCVPISNHLYFYWYRQILGQKVEFLVSFYNNEISEKSEIFDDQFSVERPDGSNFTLKIRSTKLEDSAMYFCASRQGVTNTIYFGEGSWLTVV.

The chain uses TRBV19 and TRBJ2-1; the D gene TCRdb calls, TRBD2, cannot be checked with no DNA. Per the germline V gene, CDR1 is LNHDA and CDR2 is SQIVND (reference sequence). CDR3 length: 16 amino acids. The CDR3: CASRLAGGSSYNEQFF.

This clonotype is classed as medium-sized by frequency. This chain links TRBV6-2 or TRBV6-3 with TRBJ2-1; absent DNA, TCRdb's TRBD2 call cannot be checked. The CDR3 is 16 amino acids. Germline CDR1 is MNHEY and CDR2 is SVGEGT. The CDR3 here is CASRRLAGGAYNEQFF.

This clonotype shows up as medium-sized (0.01 to 0.1%) by frequency. This chain links TRBV7-6 with TRBJ2-7; as DNA is missing, the TRBD1 call by TCRdb cannot be tested. Germline V CDR1 and CDR2: SGHVS, FNYEAQ. This CDR3 is built from 18 residues. CDR3: CASSLAQDPRDRVYEQYF.

The chain combines TRBV20-1 with TRBJ2-7; TCRdb indicates TRBD1, and absent DNA this call remains unverified. CDR1 is DFQATT, CDR2 SNEGSKA, per germline (reference sequence). This CDR3 is 14 amino acids long. CDR3 residues: CSARRDISPYEQYF.

This chain connects TRBV20-1 to TRBJ2-1; there is no DNA to check the TCRdb D call of TRBD2. Germline V CDR1 and CDR2: DFQATT, SNEGSKA (reference sequence). This CDR3 region has 21 residues. CDR3 region: CSARDYPLTGKLAGVRNEQFF.

The chain recombines TRBV15 with TRBJ2-1; with no DNA, the TCRdb D assignment of TRBD2 cannot be verified. Germline CDR1 LNHNV, CDR2 YYDKDF (reference sequence). This CDR3 has 17 residues. The CDR3 here is CATSREPAGSSYNEQFF.

The V call is TRBV6-5, the J call TRBJ2-1; TCRdb gives TRBD2 as the D gene, but with no DNA this cannot be confirmed. The germline V gene encodes CDR1 MNHEY and CDR2 SVGAGI. This CDR3 has 15 amino acids. The CDR3 loop reads CASKSYGADVDEQFF.

By frequency, this clonotype is medium-sized. The chain couples TRBV29-1 to TRBJ1-2. The V gene's germline CDR1 is SQVTM and CDR2 ANQGSEA. The CDR3 extends over 12 amino acids. The CDR3 protein is CSVVGQTNGYTF.

This clonotype counts as medium-sized (0.01 to 0.1%) by frequency. The rearrangement uses TRBV7-2 and TRBJ1-2; there is no DNA to check the TCRdb D call of TRBD1. Per germline, CDR1 SGHTA and CDR2 FQGNSA. The CDR3 runs to 15 residues. The CDR3 region is CASSKDRNPTYGYTF.

The chain carries TRBV14 and TRBJ1-6. The germline gives CDR1 SGHDN, CDR2 FVKESK. The CDR3 extends over 14 amino acids. CDR3 amino acids: CASSQEVRNSPLHF.

V is TRBV29-1 and J is TRBJ2-1; TCRdb calls TRBD2, which cannot be checked without DNA. The germline V gene has CDR1 SQVTM and CDR2 ANQGSEA. This CDR3 is built from 14 residues. The CDR3 region is CSVPLTGSYNEQFF.

The J gene is TRBJ2-4, the V gene TRBV5-6. This CDR3 is 14 amino acids long. Germline loops: CDR1 SGHDT, CDR2 YYEEEE. CDR3 protein: CASSRWAAKNIQYF.

V and J are TRBV19 and TRBJ1-4; the TCRdb call, TRBD1, lacks DNA for checking. Germline assignment: CDR1 LNHDA and CDR2 SQIVND (reference sequence). This CDR3 contains 15 residues. CDR3 sequence: CASTVPRDGGEKLFF.

The CDR3 loop is CASSLEATYEQYF. J is TRBJ2-7 and V is TRBV5-1. Per germline, CDR1 SGHRS and CDR2 YFSETQ. This CDR3 has 13 amino acids.

J is TRBJ2-5 and V is TRBV3-1; TCRdb gives TRBD1 as the D gene, but with no DNA this cannot be confirmed. The CDR3 runs 13 residues. The germline CDR1 and CDR2 sequences are LGHDT and YNNKEL (reference sequence). The CDR3 sequence: CASSQPGRETQYF.

The gene calls are TRBV20-1 and TRBJ2-5; with no DNA, the TCRdb D assignment of TRBD2 cannot be verified. Germline V gives CDR1 DFQATT, CDR2 SNEGSKA (reference sequence). This CDR3 is built from 13 residues. Here the CDR3 reads CSVHRGSQETQYF.

This sequence joins TRBV4-1 and TRBJ1-3. The CDR3 is 16 amino acids. CDR1 is MGHRA, CDR2 YSYEKL, per germline. CDR3 amino acids: CASSQEGRFSGNTIYF.

The chain employs TRBV12-3 or TRBV12-4 and TRBJ2-1; lacking DNA, the TRBD1 call made by TCRdb goes unchecked. This CDR3 has 15 residues. CDR3 region: CASRGGQGGYNEQFF.